This TCR beta chain came from a study of CD8 T cells in Susac syndrome. RNA totalling about 0.45 to 1 ug underwent reverse transcription with random hexamers. TCR beta CDR3 was amplified by immunoSEQ multiplex PCR. This amplification extended across 54 Vbeta and 13 Jbeta segments. From the immunoSEQ multiplex PCR reads, TCRdb called clonotypes with MiXCR, one entry per CDR3 protein. The top ten clones hold under 0.2% of a sample with about 210,000 distinct CDR3 sequences, 85% to 95% of them seen once. The CDR3 has 16 residues. V dropped 0 bases and J dropped 3; count of bases not matched to a gene: 5. Germline loops: CDR1 SGHDT, CDR2 YYEEEE.

This chain joins TRBV5-6 and TRBJ2-1, with TRBD2 matching 8 bases. Sequenced input: CD4+ T cells from PBMCs. The TCR comes from a human donor with Susac syndrome. The CDR3 DNA sequence: TGTGCCAGCAGCTTGGCACTCCTAGCGGGCTACAATGAGCAGTTCTTC. Its translation is CASSLALLAGYNEQFF.